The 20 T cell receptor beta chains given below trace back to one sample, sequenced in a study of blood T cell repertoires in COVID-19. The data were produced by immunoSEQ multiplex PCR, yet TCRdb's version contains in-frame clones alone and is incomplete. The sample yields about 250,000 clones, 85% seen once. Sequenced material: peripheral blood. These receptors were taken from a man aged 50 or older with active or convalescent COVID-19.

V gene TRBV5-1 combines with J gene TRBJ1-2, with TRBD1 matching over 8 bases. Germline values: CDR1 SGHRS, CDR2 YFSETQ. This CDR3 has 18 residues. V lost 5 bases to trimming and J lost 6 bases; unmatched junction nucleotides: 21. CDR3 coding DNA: TGCGCCAGCAGTAGGAGGTGGGACAGGACAAAATTGGAGGATGGCTACACCTTC. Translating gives CASSRRWDRTKLEDGYTF.

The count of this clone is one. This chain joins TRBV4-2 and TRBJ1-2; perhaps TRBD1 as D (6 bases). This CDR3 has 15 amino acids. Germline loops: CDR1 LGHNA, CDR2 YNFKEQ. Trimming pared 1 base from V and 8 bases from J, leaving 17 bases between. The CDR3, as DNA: TGTGCCAGCAGCCAAGTAGGACAGTCAGTTCCGGGCTACACCTTC. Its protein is CASSQVGQSVPGYTF.

The DNA of the CDR3 is TGTGCCAGCAGCTCGCAGACTAGCGGCCAAGAGACCCAGTACTTC. This encodes CASSSQTSGQETQYF. This chain connects TRBV11-2 to TRBJ2-5, with TRBD2 identical over 9 bases. Germline V gene sequence: CDR1 SGHAT, CDR2 FQNNGV. CDR3 length: 15 amino acids. Trimming removed 4 bases from V and 1 base from J; junction bases left unmatched: 4.

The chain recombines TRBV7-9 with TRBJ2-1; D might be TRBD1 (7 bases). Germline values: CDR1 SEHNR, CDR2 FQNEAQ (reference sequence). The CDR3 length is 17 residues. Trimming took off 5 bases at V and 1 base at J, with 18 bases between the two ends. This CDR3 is CASSPDRAGKSYNEQFF. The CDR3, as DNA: TGTGCCAGCAGCCCAGACAGGGCGGGGAAATCCTACAATGAGCAGTTCTTC.

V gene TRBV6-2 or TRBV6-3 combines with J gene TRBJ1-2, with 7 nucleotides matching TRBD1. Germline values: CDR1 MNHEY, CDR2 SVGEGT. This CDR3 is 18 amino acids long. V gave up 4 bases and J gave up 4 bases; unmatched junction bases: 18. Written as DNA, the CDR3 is TGTGCCAGCAGTTCCCGCCGGGACAGCCTTCAGCTAGGCTATGGCTACACCTTC. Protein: CASSSRRDSLQLGYGYTF.

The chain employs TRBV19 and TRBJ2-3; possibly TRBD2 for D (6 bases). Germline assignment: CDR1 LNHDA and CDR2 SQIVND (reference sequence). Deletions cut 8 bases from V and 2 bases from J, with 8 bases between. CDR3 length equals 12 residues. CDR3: CASVADTDTQYF. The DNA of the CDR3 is TGTGCCAGTGTAGCGGACACAGATACGCAGTATTTT.

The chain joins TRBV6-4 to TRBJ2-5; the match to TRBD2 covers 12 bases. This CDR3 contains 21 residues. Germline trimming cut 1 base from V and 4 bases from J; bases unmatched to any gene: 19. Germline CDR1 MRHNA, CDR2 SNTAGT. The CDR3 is CASSDYAYPGTSGSGAETQYF. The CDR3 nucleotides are TGTGCCAGCAGTGACTACGCATATCCCGGGACTAGCGGGTCGGGGGCAGAGACCCAGTACTTC.

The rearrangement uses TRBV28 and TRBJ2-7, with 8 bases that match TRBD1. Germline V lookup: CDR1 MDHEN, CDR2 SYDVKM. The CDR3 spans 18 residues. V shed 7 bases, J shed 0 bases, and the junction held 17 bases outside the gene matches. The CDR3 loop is CASTGPGGQKGGSYEQYF. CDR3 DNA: TGTGCCAGCACCGGGCCAGGGGGCCAAAAGGGGGGCTCCTACGAGCAGTACTTC. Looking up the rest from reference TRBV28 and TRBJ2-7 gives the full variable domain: DVKVTQSSRYLVKRTGEKVFLECVQDMDHENMFWYRQDPGLGLRLIYFSYDVKMKEKGDIPEGYSVSREKKERFSLILESASTNQTSMYLCASTGPGGQKGGSYEQYFGPGTRLTVT.

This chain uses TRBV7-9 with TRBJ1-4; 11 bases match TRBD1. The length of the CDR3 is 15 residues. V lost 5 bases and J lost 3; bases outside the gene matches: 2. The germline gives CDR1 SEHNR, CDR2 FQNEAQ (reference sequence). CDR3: CASSPGQGANEKLFF. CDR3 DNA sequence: TGTGCCAGCAGCCCGGGACAGGGGGCTAATGAAAAACTGTTTTTT.

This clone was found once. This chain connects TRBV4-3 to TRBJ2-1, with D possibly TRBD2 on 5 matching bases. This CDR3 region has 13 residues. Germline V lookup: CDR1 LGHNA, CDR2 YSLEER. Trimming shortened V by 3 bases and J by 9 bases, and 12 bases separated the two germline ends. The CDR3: CASSQWAGTEQFF. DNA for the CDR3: TGCGCCAGCAGCCAGTGGGCGGGCACTGAGCAGTTCTTC.

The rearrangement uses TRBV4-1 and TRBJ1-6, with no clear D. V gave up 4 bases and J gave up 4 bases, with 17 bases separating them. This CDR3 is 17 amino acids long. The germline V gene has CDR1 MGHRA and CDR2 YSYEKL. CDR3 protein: CASSPSGGLTYNSPLHF. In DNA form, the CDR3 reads TGCGCCAGCAGCCCGAGCGGAGGGCTGACTTATAATTCACCCCTCCACTTT.

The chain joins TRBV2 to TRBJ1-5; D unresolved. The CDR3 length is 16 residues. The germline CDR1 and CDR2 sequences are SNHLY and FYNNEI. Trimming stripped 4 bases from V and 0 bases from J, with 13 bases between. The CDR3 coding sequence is TGTGCCAGCAGTGGACAAAGCACTTATAGCAATCAGCCCCAGCATTTT. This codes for CASSGQSTYSNQPQHF.

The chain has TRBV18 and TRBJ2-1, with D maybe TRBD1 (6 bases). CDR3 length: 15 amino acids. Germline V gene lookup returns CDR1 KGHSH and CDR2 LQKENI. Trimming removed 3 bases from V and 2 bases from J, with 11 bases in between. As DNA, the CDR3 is TGTGCCAGCTCACCCCGGGACAATCCCTACAATGAGCAGTTCTTC. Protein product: CASSPRDNPYNEQFF.

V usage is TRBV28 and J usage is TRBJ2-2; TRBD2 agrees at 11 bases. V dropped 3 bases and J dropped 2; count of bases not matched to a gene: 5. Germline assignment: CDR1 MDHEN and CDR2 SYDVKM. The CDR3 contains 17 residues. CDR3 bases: TGTGCCAGCAGTTTCGTAGCGGGAGGGCCCAACACCGGGGAGCTGTTTTTT. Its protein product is CASSFVAGGPNTGELFF.

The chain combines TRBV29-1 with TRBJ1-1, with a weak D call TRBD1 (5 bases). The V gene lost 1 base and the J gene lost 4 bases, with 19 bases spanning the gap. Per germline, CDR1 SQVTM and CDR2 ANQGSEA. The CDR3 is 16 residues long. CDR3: CSVEGPGASSFTEAFF. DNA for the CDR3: TGCAGCGTTGAAGGTCCTGGGGCGTCGTCTTTCACTGAAGCTTTCTTT.

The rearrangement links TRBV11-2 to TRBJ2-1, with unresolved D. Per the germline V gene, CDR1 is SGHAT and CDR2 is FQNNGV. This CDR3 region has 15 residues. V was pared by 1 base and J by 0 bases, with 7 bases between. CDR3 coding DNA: TGTGCCAGCAGCTTAGCTGCGAGCTCCTACAATGAGCAGTTCTTC. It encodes CASSLAASSYNEQFF.

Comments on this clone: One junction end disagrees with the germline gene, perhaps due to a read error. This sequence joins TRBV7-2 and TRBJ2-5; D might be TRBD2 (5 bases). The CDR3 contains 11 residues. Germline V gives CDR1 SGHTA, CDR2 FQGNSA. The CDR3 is CASSLGGPLHF. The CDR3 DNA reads TGTGCCAGCAGCTTAGGAGGGCCCCTTCACTTC.

CDR3 coding DNA: TGCGCCAGCAGTCCATCTCCGGACACGCCCCATGGCTACACCTTC. This translates into CASSPSPDTPHGYTF. V is TRBV5-1 and J is TRBJ1-2; weak D call: TRBD1 (5 bases). Trimming shortened V by 5 bases and J by 6 bases, and 20 bases separated the two germline ends. Per germline, CDR1 SGHRS and CDR2 YFSETQ. This CDR3 spans 15 amino acids.

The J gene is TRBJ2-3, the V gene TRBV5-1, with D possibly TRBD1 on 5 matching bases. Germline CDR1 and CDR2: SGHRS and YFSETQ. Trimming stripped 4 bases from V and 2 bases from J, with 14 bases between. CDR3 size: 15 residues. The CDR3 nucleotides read TGCGCCAGCAGCCCGACAGCTTATAACACAGATACGCAGTATTTT. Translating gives CASSPTAYNTDTQYF.

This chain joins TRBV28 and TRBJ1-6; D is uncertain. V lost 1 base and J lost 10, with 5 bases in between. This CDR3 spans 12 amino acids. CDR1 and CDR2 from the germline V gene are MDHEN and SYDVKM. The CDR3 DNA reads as TGTGCCAGCAGTTTATACGGGTCACCCCTCCACTTT. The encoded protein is CASSLYGSPLHF.